Shown below are 6 T cell receptor beta chains from a single sample sequenced in a study of technical replicates of blood from a few donors. The repertoire was sequenced with immunoSEQ multiplex PCR; TCRdb's copy has only in-frame clones and lacks some. The sample consists of about 69,000 clones, 80% to 90% of them appearing once. Sequenced sample: PBMCs. These receptors were taken from a human donor in good health. Some clones in this sample may be carry-over from other donors' samples.

CDR3 nucleotides: TGCGCCAGCAGCCCCGGGGTCTCCTATAATTCACCCCTCCACTTT. This codes for CASSPGVSYNSPLHF. The V gene is TRBV5-1, the J gene TRBJ1-6; the D is unclear. In germline, CDR1 is SGHRS, CDR2 YFSETQ. V dropped 4 bases and J dropped 0 bases, with 8 bases sitting between them. This CDR3 spans 15 amino acids.

This rearrangement joins TRBV12-1 to TRBJ1-5; TRBD1, the D gene given by the table, was not confirmed from the DNA. TRBV12-1 is a pseudogene. The CDR3 extends over 21 amino acids. CDR3 amino acids: CASSRRNHRRSSTYRNQPQHF. CDR3 DNA sequence: TGTGCCAGCAGCCGAAGAAATCACAGGAGATCGAGTACTTATCGCAATCAGCCCCAGCATTTT.

The chain employs TRBV14 and TRBJ1-2; 7 bases are shared with TRBD1. Germline V CDR1 and CDR2: SGHDN, FVKESK. The length of the CDR3 is 15 residues. The V segment lost 1 base and the J segment 4 bases; nucleotides outside the gene matches: 6. The CDR3 sequence is CASSQGQGMGYGYTF. CDR3 in DNA: TGTGCCAGCAGCCAAGGACAGGGTATGGGCTATGGCTACACCTTC.

This clone was seen only a few times. The V and J genes are TRBV2 and TRBJ2-7; unclear D gene. The V gene lost 1 base and the J gene lost 3 bases, with 7 bases spanning the gap. Germline CDR1 is SNHLY and CDR2 is FYNNEI. This CDR3 is built from 13 residues. DNA for the CDR3: TGTGCCAGCAGTGAAGGGTCAGTCTACGAGCAGTACTTC. Its protein product is CASSEGSVYEQYF. The full variable domain, its missing parts supplied by reference TRBV2 and TRBJ2-7, is EPEVTQTPSHQVTQMGQEVILRCVPISNHLYFYWYRQILGQKVEFLVSFYNNEISEKSEIFDDQFSVERPDGSNFTLKIRSTKLEDSAMYFCASSEGSVYEQYFGPGTRLTVT.

This CDR3 is CAWTPGTGTDTQYF. The CDR3 DNA reads TGTGCCTGGACCCCCGGGACAGGGACAGATACGCAGTATTTT. The rearrangement links TRBV30 to TRBJ2-3; 9 bases are a match to TRBD1. V lost 4 bases, J lost 3 bases, and 5 bases stayed unmatched. The length of the CDR3 is 14 residues. Germline loops: CDR1 GTSNPN, CDR2 SVGIG (reference sequence). Combining the CDR3 with reference TRBV30 and TRBJ2-3 gives the whole variable domain SQTIHQWPATLVQPVGSPLSLECTVEGTSNPNLYWYRQAAGRGLQLLFYSVGIGQISSEVPQNLSASRPQDRQFILSSKKLLLSDSGFYLCAWTPGTGTDTQYFGPGTRLTVL.

This clone was counted between two and nine times. The V gene is TRBV4-3, the J gene TRBJ2-7, with 10 nucleotides matching TRBD2. V gave up 4 bases and J gave up 2 bases; unmatched junction bases: 5. CDR1 and CDR2 from the germline V gene are LGHNA and YSLEER. There are 15 residues in the CDR3. The CDR3 DNA reads as TGCGCCAGCAGCCGGCTAGCGGGGGAAACCTACGAGCAGTACTTC. Protein product: CASSRLAGETYEQYF.